The 20 T cell receptor beta chains reported below all come from one sample, sequenced in a study of blood T cells in healthy people across ages (dated by TCRdb to the mid-2010s). Library preparation used 5' RACE. Sequencing instrument: Illumina HiSeq 2500. A second PCR of about 7 to 12 cycles was run with a J-beta primer mix and a sample-barcoded 5' primer. The public reads were reprocessed in TCRdb via fastp at Q25 and MiXCR, keeping in-frame beta chains. Every entry covers one CDR3 protein and lists the most common genes and DNA from its rows. Here the sample has hundreds of thousands of distinct CDR3 sequences; around 24% occur a single time. Around 10% of the sample is held by the ten biggest clonotypes. This sample also appeared in a second study, on T cells of mothers and their children.

Source material: blood. These TCRs come from a boy aged 5-17 years in good health.

Only a few counts were recorded for this clonotype. V usage is TRBV5-1 and J usage is TRBJ2-2; D not certain. V dropped 5 bases and J dropped 5 bases, with 10 bases sitting between them. The CDR3 sequence is 13 residues long. Germline V gene data show CDR1 as SGHRS and CDR2 as YFSETQ. The CDR3 DNA sequence: TGCGCCAGCAGGACTCCCATAACCGGGGAGCTGTTTTTT. Its translation is CASRTPITGELFF.

This clonotype was seen more than once but under ten times. The chain combines TRBV27 with TRBJ1-6; 9 nucleotides match TRBD1. This CDR3 has 15 amino acids. In germline, CDR1 is MNHEY, CDR2 SMNVEV (reference sequence). The trim removed 4 bases at V and 10 bases at J, leaving 8 bases unmatched. CDR3 sequence reads: CASSSYGTGTSPLHF. As DNA, the CDR3 is TGTGCCAGCAGTTCCTACGGGACAGGGACGTCACCCCTCCACTTT.

This clonotype was detected only a few times. The CDR3 nucleotides read TGCGCCAGCAGCCAAGAGCCGGGCTCCTACGAGCAGTACTTC. Its translation is CASSQEPGSYEQYF. The V call is TRBV4-3, the J call TRBJ2-7; D not resolved. CDR1 and CDR2 (germline): LGHNA, YSLEER. This CDR3 has 14 residues. Trimming stripped 0 bases from V and 0 bases from J, with 6 bases between.

This clonotype was observed a handful of times. The rearrangement links TRBV5-5 to TRBJ1-5, with D possibly TRBD1 on 5 matching bases. The CDR3 totals 16 residues. CDR1 is SGHKS and CDR2 is YYEKEE in the germline V gene (reference sequence). Trimming cost V 2 bases and J 0 bases, with 12 bases left between them. In DNA form, the CDR3 reads TGTGCCAGCAGCTTCGGGGCAGTTTATAGCAATCAGCCCCAGCATTTT. It translates to CASSFGAVYSNQPQHF.

The rearrangement joins TRBV6-1 to TRBJ2-7; 7 nucleotides align to TRBD1. The length of the CDR3 is 14 residues. The V segment lost 3 bases and the J segment 2 bases; nucleotides outside the gene matches: 4. In germline, CDR1 is MNHNS, CDR2 SASEGT. The CDR3 nucleotides read TGTGCCAGCAGTGAGTGGGACAGAGCCTACGAGCAGTACTTC. It translates to CASSEWDRAYEQYF.

The CDR3 region has the DNA TGCAGTGCTAGTAGTTTGGGGGGGGTATTACGGGAGCAGTACTTC. Its protein product is CSASSLGGVLREQYF. The chain joins TRBV20-1 to TRBJ2-7; 7 bases are a match to TRBD2. V trimming: 3 bases; J trimming: 7 bases; junction bases outside the gene matches: 15. This CDR3 is 15 amino acids long. Germline-derived CDR1 and CDR2 are DFQATT and SNEGSKA (reference sequence).

In its sample, this clonotype was seen a few times. CDR3 in DNA: TGCAGCGTGGGGCCGGAAGAGACCCAGTACTTC. Its protein product is CSVGPEETQYF. This chain joins TRBV29-1 and TRBJ2-5, with D perhaps TRBD1 (5 bases). The V gene lost 6 bases and the J gene lost 3 bases, with 8 bases spanning the gap. The CDR3 spans 11 residues. Germline V gene sequence: CDR1 SQVTM, CDR2 ANQGSEA. Filled out from reference TRBV29-1 and TRBJ2-5, the complete variable domain reads SAVISQKPSRDICQRGTSLTIQCQVDSQVTMMFWYRQQPGQSLTLIATANQGSEATYESGFVIDKFPISRPNLTFSTLTVSNMSPEDSSIYLCSVGPEETQYFGPGTRLLVL.

CDR3 DNA sequence: TGTGCCAGCAGTTTGACAGGAAGTTACTACGAGCAGTACTTC. This encodes CASSLTGSYYEQYF. The J gene is TRBJ2-5, the V gene TRBV27; tentatively, D is TRBD1 (6 bases). The closer fit of TRBJ2-7 to the DNA end suggests the J call may be wrong. Germline V gene data show CDR1 as MNHEY and CDR2 as SMNVEV (reference sequence). This CDR3 region has 14 residues.

The rearrangement links TRBV20-1 to TRBJ2-1; D unclear. The end of the DNA is better explained by TRBJ2-5, so the J call may be wrong. CDR1 DFQATT and CDR2 SNEGSKA come from the germline V gene (reference sequence). This CDR3 has 14 amino acids. The CDR3 DNA reads TGCAGTGCTAGAGGGTGGCAGGTAGAAGAGACCCAGTACTTC. Translated: CSARGWQVEETQYF.

This clonotype was seen a few times. This chain links TRBV3-1 with TRBJ2-1, with D possibly being TRBD1 (6 bases). V was trimmed by 4 bases and J by 1 base, leaving 20 bases between them. The CDR3 covers 18 residues. The germline V gene has CDR1 LGHDT and CDR2 YNNKEL (reference sequence). CDR3 loop: CASSPGQIKLTSYNEQFF. The CDR3 nucleotides read TGTGCCAGCAGCCCCGGACAGATAAAACTAACATCCTACAATGAGCAGTTCTTC.

Many counts were recorded for this clonotype. CDR3 bases: TGTGCCAGCAGCCCCGGGGGGGACCAAGAGACCCAGTACTTC. It yields the protein CASSPGGDQETQYF. The chain couples TRBV3-1 to TRBJ2-5; TRBD2 agrees at 8 bases. Germline assignment: CDR1 LGHDT and CDR2 YNNKEL (reference sequence). This CDR3 region has 14 residues. V lost 4 bases and J lost 0; bases outside the gene matches: 1.

This clonotype has a handful of counts. The chain uses TRBV5-1 and TRBJ2-5, with 9 bases aligning to TRBD2. The tail of the sequence fits TRBJ2-1 better, so the J call may be wrong. This CDR3 spans 14 amino acids. Germline V lookup: CDR1 SGHRS, CDR2 YFSETQ. As DNA, the CDR3 is TGCGCCAGCAGCCCGACTAGCGGCCCTCCGGAGCAGTTCTTC. As protein: CASSPTSGPPEQFF.

The chain has TRBV18 and TRBJ1-1, with a tentative D call TRBD1 (5 bases). The germline V gene encodes CDR1 KGHSH and CDR2 LQKENI. The CDR3 spans 14 residues. V was shortened by 1 base and J by 0 bases, with 6 bases between the two germline ends. The CDR3 here is CASSPQGMNTEAFF. CDR3 coding DNA: TGTGCCAGCTCACCACAGGGGATGAACACTGAAGCTTTCTTT.

This clonotype was picked up a small number of times. The chain uses TRBV24-1 and TRBJ2-1, with D perhaps TRBD1 (5 bases). This CDR3 has 11 residues. Trimming left V 6 bases short and J 11 bases short, with 10 bases between. Germline CDR1 is KGHDR and CDR2 is SFDVKD. CDR3 sequence reads: CATSLWGKQFF. The CDR3 region has the DNA TGTGCCACCAGTCTTTGGGGCAAGCAGTTCTTC.

The CDR3 spells CASSQVIYNSPLHF. The DNA of the CDR3 is TGTGCCAGCTCTCAGGTTATTTATAATTCACCCCTCCACTTT. The chain uses TRBV28 and TRBJ1-6, with D unresolved. The V and J ends lost 8 bases and 4 bases respectively, with 12 bases between them. Germline loops: CDR1 MDHEN, CDR2 SYDVKM. The CDR3 runs to 14 residues.

The chain has TRBV30 and TRBJ2-1; D uncertain. This CDR3 is 13 amino acids long. V was shortened by 0 bases and J by 8 bases, with 11 bases between the two germline ends. From germline, CDR1 is GTSNPN and CDR2 SVGIG (reference sequence). This CDR3 is CAWSVMPIDEQFF. CDR3 nucleotide sequence: TGTGCCTGGAGTGTTATGCCGATAGATGAGCAGTTCTTC. The full variable domain, in which reference TRBV30 and TRBJ2-1 provide the parts outside the CDR3, is SQTIHQWPATLVQPVGSPLSLECTVEGTSNPNLYWYRQAAGRGLQLLFYSVGIGQISSEVPQNLSASRPQDRQFILSSKKLLLSDSGFYLCAWSVMPIDEQFFGPGTRLTVL.

The genes are TRBV7-9 and TRBJ1-1; D remains unclear. The CDR3 is made up of 13 amino acids. Trimming removed 2 bases from V and 0 bases from J, with 4 bases in between. Germline V gene sequence: CDR1 SEHNR, CDR2 FQNEAQ (reference sequence). The CDR3 nucleotides read TGTGCCAGCAGCTTATCCTTGAACACTGAAGCTTTCTTT. This gives the protein CASSLSLNTEAFF. The variable domain in full, completed from reference TRBV7-9 and TRBJ1-1, reads DTGVSQNPRHKITKRGQNVTFRCDPISEHNRLYWYRQTLGQGPEFLTYFQNEAQLEKSRLLSDRFSAERPKGSFSTLEIQRTEQGDSAMYLCASSLSLNTEAFFGQGTRLTVV.

The chain uses TRBV7-2 and TRBJ1-5, with 11 bases identical to TRBD1. The J segment lost 6 bases and the V segment lost 1 base, leaving 8 bases of the junction unmatched. Germline V gives CDR1 SGHTA, CDR2 FQGNSA. The CDR3 has 17 amino acids. The CDR3, as DNA: TGTGCCAGCAGCTTAGGTCCGGGGACAGGGGGTTTTCAGCCCCAGCATTTT. This encodes CASSLGPGTGGFQPQHF.

This clonotype has a count of ten or more. The rearrangement links TRBV18 to TRBJ2-5, with 7 bases matching TRBD2. V was clipped by 5 bases and J by 2 bases; unmatched bases: 5. Germline-derived CDR1 and CDR2 are KGHSH and LQKENI. The CDR3 loop spans 14 amino acids. In DNA form, the CDR3 reads TGTGCCAGCTCATCGGGGAGGGATCAAGAGACCCAGTACTTC. Translated: CASSSGRDQETQYF.

CDR3: CASSLGLAGGGTVRNEQFF. CDR3 bases: TGTGCCAGCAGCCTGGGACTAGCGGGGGGCGGGACCGTTCGCAATGAGCAGTTCTTC. The chain couples TRBV13 to TRBJ2-5; 15 bases fit TRBD2. TRBJ2-1 matches the DNA end more closely, so the J call is doubtful. CDR1 PRHDT and CDR2 FYEKMQ come from the germline V gene (reference sequence). This CDR3 is built from 19 residues.